The sequence of this T cell receptor (beta chain) was determined in a study of CD8 T cells in ankylosing spondylitis. Findings of the study overall: Reports of some motif variants in reactive arthritis synovial fluid and blood predate this one. Seemingly distinctive of ankylosing spondylitis blood was a TCR beta motif formed by eight highly homologous variants. Enrichment of disease-linked clones was reportedly significant in matched ankylosing spondylitis synovial fluid.

This clonotype was seen a handful of times. Its cognate antigen is unknown. Quantitative 5'-RACE was performed with molecular barcodes, and it yielded the TCR beta libraries. MiXCR, run by TCRdb on the 5' RACE reads, gives a single entry per CDR3 protein. The data hold approximately 150,000 distinct CDR3 sequences, with more than 15% observed a single time. The material sequenced was blood, either unsorted or a sorted T cell fraction (not recorded which). This TCR came from a male donor with ankylosing spondylitis.

DNA of the CDR3: TGTGCCAGCAGCGCTACAGGGGCCTACGAGCAGTACTTC. Translation gives CASSATGAYEQYF. The chain combines TRBV9 with TRBJ2-7; 7 positions agree with TRBD1. Germline CDR1 and CDR2: SGDLS and YYNGEE. Trimming took 3 bases from V and 2 from J; bases not matched to a gene: 2. This CDR3 comprises 13 residues.